The clone carrying this TCR beta chain was observed a few times. Its antigen is as yet unknown. The study reverse transcribed the entire isolated RNA, so it sequenced expressed TCRB transcripts. The assay was immunoSEQ multiplex PCR, and TCRdb's table has in-frame clones only and misses some. The sample lists around 650,000 clones, around 11% occurring once. Germline V gives CDR1 LGHNA, CDR2 YSLEER. The CDR3 contains 15 residues. Trimming took 4 bases from V and 4 from J, leaving 15 bases between them. These data originate in a study of beta chain features in type 1 diabetes. Overall study context: Patients looked much like healthy donors when it came to age, gender and cell yields.

General observations from the study: With patients and controls alike, PCR might favor shorter templates to an equal degree. Shorter TCRB CDR3s, moderately but significantly so, marked every one of the four CD4+ subsets in Type 1 diabetes patients.

This TCR was sampled from a man younger than 40 with type 1 diabetes. Sequencing was performed on naive CD4+ T cells from blood. The J gene is TRBJ2-3, the V gene TRBV4-3, with a tentative D call TRBD1 (6 bases). In nucleotides, the CDR3 is TGCGCCAGCAGCCCCCGGACAGTGGGCGCAGATACGCAGTATTTT. Protein sequence: CASSPRTVGADTQYF.